This T cell receptor (beta chain) was observed in a study of blood T cell repertoires in COVID-19. Authors' methods: Researchers report that nucleated cell counts were estimated from reference gene primer amplification. Repertoires were generated with immunoSEQ multiplex PCR, while TCRdb's copy carries only in-frame clones and drops some. The V and J calls and clone size are taken from that table; D and trimming were inferred from the DNA. The sample contains 200,000 to 250,000 clones, around 87% of which appear only once. This clone was picked up one time. Recruits, aged about 18 to 90 years, lived in 24 US areas. Sequenced input: PBMCs or T cells enriched from blood (not recorded which). The sequence was collected from a man aged 25-45 years who had been exposed to COVID-19.

The CDR3 protein is CASSYISGGKNIQYF. CDR3 nucleotides: TGTGCCAGCAGTTACATCAGCGGGGGAAAAAACATTCAGTACTTC. J is TRBJ2-4 and V is TRBV6-2 or TRBV6-3; 8 bases align to TRBD2. Unmatched junction bases numbered 4, after V lost 2 bases and J lost 4 bases. This CDR3 region has 15 residues. The V gene's germline CDR1 is MNHEY and CDR2 SVGEGT.